This T cell receptor (beta chain) derives from a study of T cell responses to AZD1222 COVID-19 vaccine. Study results and caveats: White British ancestry dominated among donors, who included more females, and clonal diversity was possibly underestimated. Repertoires were sampled only after the peak T cell response. Close to half of spike-specific TCRs reportedly recognize unmutated variant regions.

In its sample, this clone was seen once. Its antigen is as yet unknown. The data were produced by immunoSEQ multiplex PCR, yet TCRdb's version contains in-frame clones alone and is incomplete. This sample yields 95,000 to 100,000 clones, of which about 90% are seen a single time; 16% belongs to the top ten. V shed 3 bases, J shed 4 bases, and the junction held 3 bases outside the gene matches. The CDR3 runs to 14 residues. The germline gives CDR1 GTSNPN, CDR2 SVGIG (reference sequence). The chain employs TRBV30 and TRBJ1-5, with 10 bases matching TRBD1. This sequence was found in an adult in good health. The sequencing here drew on peripheral blood, taken on day 0 of AZD1222 vaccination. The DNA for the CDR3 is TGTGCCTGGAGCGGGGGACAGGGGAATCAGCCCCAGCATTTT. Its translation is CAWSGGQGNQPQHF.